This T cell receptor (beta chain) came from a study of blood T cells in healthy people across ages. As for the study in general: About one barcoded beta molecule per two T cells was the capture yield of template switching.

Germline loops: CDR1 SGHTA, CDR2 FQGNSA. Unmatched junction bases numbered 9, after V lost 2 bases and J lost 5 bases. This CDR3 has 17 residues. A second PCR, run for about 7 to 11 cycles, used a sample-barcoded 5' primer plus a J-beta primer mix. Carrying 12 random nucleotides, a template-switch adaptor labeled each individual cDNA molecule. A single record per CDR3 protein comes from TCRdb applying MiXCR to the 5' RACE reads. The data hold 700,000 to 950,000 distinct CDR3 sequences, with over 45% observed a single time. The TCR sequence derives from a man younger than 40 in good health. Sequencing was done on a sample of blood. This sequence joins TRBV7-2 and TRBJ2-3, with 11 nucleotides matching TRBD2. CDR3 amino acids: CASSLSPSGGLGDTQYF. DNA of the CDR3: TGTGCCAGCAGCTTATCCCCTAGCGGGGGGCTTGGAGATACGCAGTATTTT.